The entry below gives a single TCR beta chain sequence along with its context. The data belong to a study of OX40 agonist ivuxolimab in advanced cancers. Peripheral blood came from all dose cohorts at three timepoints. The CDR3 is 15 residues long. The V segment lost 4 bases and the J segment 3 bases; nucleotides outside the gene matches: 5. CDR1 is SGHVS and CDR2 is FNYEAQ in the germline V gene. Profiled with immunoSEQ multiplex PCR; TCRdb holds only in-frame clones, not every one. The sample lists approximately 70,000 clones; approximately 81% were seen once. The sample here was CD4+ or CD8+ T cells sorted from blood, taken in a trial of the OX40 agonist ivuxolimab. The sequence derives from an adult with an advanced solid tumor such as melanoma, head and neck, liver or kidney cancer. The chain recombines TRBV7-6 with TRBJ2-7; 11 positions match TRBD1. Here the CDR3 DNA reads TGTGCCAGCAGCTCGCGGACAGGGGGCATCTACGAGCAGTACTTC. It yields the protein CASSSRTGGIYEQYF.